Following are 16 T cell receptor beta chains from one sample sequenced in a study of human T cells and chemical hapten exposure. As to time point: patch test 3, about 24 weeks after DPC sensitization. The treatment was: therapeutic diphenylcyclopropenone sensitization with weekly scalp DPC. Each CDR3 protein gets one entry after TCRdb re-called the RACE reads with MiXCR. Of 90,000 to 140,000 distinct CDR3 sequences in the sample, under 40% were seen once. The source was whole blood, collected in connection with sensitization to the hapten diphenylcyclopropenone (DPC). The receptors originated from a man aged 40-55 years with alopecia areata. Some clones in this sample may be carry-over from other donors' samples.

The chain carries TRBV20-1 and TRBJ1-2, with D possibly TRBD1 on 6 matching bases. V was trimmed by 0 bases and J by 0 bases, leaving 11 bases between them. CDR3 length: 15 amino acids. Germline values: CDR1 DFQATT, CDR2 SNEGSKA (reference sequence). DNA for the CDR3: TGCAGTGCTAGAGACCCCGACAGGTCTAACTATGGCTACACCTTC. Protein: CSARDPDRSNYGYTF.

The CDR3: CASSLRQEGSPLHF. The CDR3 DNA reads TGCGCCAGCAGCCTTAGGCAGGAGGGTTCACCCCTCCACTTT. V is TRBV4-3 and J is TRBJ1-6; D not certain. Per germline, CDR1 LGHNA and CDR2 YSLEER. The CDR3 runs 14 residues. The ends were cut back, 4 bases at V and 9 bases at J, with 13 bases in the middle.

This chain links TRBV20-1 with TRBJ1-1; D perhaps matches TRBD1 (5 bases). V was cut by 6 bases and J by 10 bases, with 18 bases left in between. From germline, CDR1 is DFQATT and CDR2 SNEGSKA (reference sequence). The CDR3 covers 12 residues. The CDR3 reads CSASGQGVRAFF. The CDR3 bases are TGCAGTGCCAGCGGTCAGGGAGTGCGAGCTTTCTTT.

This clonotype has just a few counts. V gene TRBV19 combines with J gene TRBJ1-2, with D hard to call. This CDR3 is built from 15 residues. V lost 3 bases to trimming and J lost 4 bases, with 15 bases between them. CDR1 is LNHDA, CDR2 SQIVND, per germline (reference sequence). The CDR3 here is CASSMFGQAAYGYTF. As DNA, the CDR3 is TGTGCCAGTAGTATGTTTGGGCAGGCTGCCTATGGCTACACCTTC.

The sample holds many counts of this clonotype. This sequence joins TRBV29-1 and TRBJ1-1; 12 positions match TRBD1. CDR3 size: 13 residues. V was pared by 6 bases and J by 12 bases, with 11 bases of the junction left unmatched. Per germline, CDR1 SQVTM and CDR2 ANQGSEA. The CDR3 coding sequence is TGCAGCGTAAAGGGGGGGACAGGGGGCTTCTCTTTCTTT. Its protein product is CSVKGGTGGFSFF.

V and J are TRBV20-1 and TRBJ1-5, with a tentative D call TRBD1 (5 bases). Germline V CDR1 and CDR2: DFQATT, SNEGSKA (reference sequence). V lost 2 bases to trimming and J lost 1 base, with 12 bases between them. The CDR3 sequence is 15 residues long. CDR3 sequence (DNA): TGCAGTGCTAGACAACCGGGACGCAGCAATCAGCCCCAGCATTTT. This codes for CSARQPGRSNQPQHF.

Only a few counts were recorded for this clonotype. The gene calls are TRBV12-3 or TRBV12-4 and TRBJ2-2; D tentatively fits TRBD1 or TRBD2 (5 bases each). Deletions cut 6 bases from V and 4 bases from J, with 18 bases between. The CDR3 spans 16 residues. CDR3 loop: CASSPGTASGTGELFF. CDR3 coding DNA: TGTGCCAGCAGCCCCGGGACGGCAAGTGGCACCGGGGAGCTGTTTTTT.

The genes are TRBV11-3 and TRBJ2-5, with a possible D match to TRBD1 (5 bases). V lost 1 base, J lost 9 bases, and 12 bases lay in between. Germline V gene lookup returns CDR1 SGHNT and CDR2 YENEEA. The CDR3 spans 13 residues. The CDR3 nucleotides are TGTGCCAGCAGCTTAGGTCTGGGGCACGCCCAGTACTTC. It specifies CASSLGLGHAQYF. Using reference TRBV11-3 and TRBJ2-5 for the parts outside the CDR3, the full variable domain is EAGVVQSPRYKIIEKKQPVAFWCNPISGHNTLYWYLQNLGQGPELLIRYENEEAVDDSQLPKDRFSAERLKGVDSTLKIQPAELGDSAVYLCASSLGLGHAQYFGPGTRLLVL.

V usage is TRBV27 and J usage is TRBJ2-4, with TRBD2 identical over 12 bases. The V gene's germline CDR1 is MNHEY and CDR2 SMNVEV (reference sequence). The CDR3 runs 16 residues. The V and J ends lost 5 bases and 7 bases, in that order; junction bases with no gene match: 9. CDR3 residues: CASSLGLAGKSNIQYF. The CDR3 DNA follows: TGTGCCAGCAGTCTAGGACTAGCGGGGAAATCGAACATTCAGTACTTC.

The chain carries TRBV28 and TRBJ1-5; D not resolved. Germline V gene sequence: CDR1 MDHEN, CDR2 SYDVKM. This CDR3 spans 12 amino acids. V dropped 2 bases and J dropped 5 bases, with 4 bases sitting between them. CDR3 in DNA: TGTGCCAGCAGTTTAATCCATCAGCCCCAGCATTTT. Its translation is CASSLIHQPQHF.

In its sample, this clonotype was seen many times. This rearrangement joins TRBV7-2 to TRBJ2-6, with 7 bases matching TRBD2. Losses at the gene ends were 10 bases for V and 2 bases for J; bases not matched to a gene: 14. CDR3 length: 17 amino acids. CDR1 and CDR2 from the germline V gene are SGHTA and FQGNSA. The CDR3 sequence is CATQVSGAPPGANVLTF. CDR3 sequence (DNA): TGTGCCACCCAAGTCAGCGGGGCCCCTCCTGGGGCCAACGTCCTGACTTTC.

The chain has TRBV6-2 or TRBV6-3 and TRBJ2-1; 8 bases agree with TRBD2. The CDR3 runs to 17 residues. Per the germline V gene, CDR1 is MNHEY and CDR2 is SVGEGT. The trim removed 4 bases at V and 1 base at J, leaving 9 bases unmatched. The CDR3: CASSLMLASGSYNEQFF. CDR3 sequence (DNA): TGTGCCAGCAGTTTGATGTTGGCTAGCGGGTCCTACAATGAGCAGTTCTTC.

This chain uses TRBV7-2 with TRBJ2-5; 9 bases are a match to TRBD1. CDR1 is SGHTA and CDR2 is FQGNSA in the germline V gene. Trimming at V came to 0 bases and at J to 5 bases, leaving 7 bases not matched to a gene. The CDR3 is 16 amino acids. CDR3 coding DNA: TGTGCCAGCAGCTTAGCCCGGACAGGGGCGAGGGAGACCCAGTACTTC. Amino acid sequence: CASSLARTGARETQYF.

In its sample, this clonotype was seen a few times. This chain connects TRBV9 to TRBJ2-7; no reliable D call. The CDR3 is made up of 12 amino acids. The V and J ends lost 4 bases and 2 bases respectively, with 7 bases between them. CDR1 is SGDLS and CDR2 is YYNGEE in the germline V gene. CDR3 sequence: CASSRDTYEQYF. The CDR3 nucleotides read TGTGCCAGCAGCCGCGACACCTACGAGCAGTACTTC.

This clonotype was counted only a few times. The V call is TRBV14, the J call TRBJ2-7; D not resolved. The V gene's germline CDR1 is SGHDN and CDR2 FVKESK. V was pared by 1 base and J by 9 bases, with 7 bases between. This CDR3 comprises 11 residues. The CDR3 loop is CASSQGPRQYF. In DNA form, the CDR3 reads TGTGCCAGCAGCCAAGGACCCAGGCAGTACTTC.

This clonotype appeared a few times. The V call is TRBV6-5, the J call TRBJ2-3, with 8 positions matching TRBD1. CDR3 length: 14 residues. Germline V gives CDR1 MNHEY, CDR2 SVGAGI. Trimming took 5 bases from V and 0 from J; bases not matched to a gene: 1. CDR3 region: CASSRQGSTDTQYF. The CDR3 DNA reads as TGTGCCAGCAGTAGACAGGGGAGCACAGATACGCAGTATTTT.